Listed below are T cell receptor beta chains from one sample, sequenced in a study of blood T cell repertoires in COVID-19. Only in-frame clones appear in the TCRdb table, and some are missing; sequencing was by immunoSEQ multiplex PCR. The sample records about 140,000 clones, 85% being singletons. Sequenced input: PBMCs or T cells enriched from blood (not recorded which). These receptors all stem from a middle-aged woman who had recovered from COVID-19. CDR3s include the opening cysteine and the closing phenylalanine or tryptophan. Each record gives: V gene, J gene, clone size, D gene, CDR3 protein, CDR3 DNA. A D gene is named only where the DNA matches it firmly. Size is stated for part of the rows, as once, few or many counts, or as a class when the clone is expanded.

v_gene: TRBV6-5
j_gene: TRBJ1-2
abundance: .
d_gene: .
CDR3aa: CASSPGNYGYTF
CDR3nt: TGTGCCAGCAGTCCAGGAAACTATGGCTACACCTTC

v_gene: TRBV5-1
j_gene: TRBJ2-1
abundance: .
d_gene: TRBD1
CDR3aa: CASRAGQGEPGEQFF
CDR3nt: TGCGCCAGCAGGGCGGGACAGGGGGAACCGGGCGAGCAGTTCTTC

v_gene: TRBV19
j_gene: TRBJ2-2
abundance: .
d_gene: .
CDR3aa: CASSQNTGELFF
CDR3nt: TGTGCCAGTAGTCAGAACACCGGGGAGCTGTTTTTT

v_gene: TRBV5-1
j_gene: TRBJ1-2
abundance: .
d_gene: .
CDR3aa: CASSSTPQPSLVYGYTF
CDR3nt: TGCGCCAGCAGCTCTACCCCGCAGCCGAGCCTAGTCTATGGCTACACCTTC

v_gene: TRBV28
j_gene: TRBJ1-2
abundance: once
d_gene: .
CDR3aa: CASTQSQGLYGYTF
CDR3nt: TGTGCCAGCACTCAATCGCAGGGGTTGTACGGCTACACCTTC

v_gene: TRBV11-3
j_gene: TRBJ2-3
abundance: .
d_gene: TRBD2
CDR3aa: CASSLSRGGGLDTQYF
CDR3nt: TGTGCCAGCAGCTTATCTCGCGGGGGGGGACTGGATACGCAGTATTTT

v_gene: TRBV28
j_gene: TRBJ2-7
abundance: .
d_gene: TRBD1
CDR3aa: CASSLSGQGAYEQYF
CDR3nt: TGTGCCAGCAGTTTGAGTGGACAGGGGGCTTACGAGCAGTACTTC

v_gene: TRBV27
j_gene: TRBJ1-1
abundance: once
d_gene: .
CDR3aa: CASSWSLNTEAFF
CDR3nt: TGTGCCAGCAGTTGGAGCCTGAACACTGAAGCTTTCTTT

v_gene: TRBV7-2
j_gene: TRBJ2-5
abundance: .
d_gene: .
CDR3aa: CASSYRVQETQYF
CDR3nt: TGTGCCAGCAGCTACAGGGTCCAAGAGACCCAGTACTTC

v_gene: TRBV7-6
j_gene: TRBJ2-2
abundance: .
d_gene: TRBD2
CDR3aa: CASSLLLAGALGTGELFF
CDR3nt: TGTGCCAGCAGCTTACTACTAGCGGGAGCCCTAGGCACCGGGGAGCTGTTTTTT

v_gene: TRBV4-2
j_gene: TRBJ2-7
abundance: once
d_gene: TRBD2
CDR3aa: CASSQGPKDLAGVPYEQYF
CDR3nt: TGTGCCAGCAGCCAAGGGCCAAAGGATCTAGCGGGAGTGCCCTACGAGCAGTACTTC

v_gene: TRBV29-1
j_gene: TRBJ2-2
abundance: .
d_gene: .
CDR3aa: CSAPLGGTGELFF
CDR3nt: TGCAGCGCCCCTCTGGGGGGCACCGGGGAGCTGTTTTTT

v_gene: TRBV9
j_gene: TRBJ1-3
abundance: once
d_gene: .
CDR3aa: CASSVGADYTGNTIYF
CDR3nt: TGTGCCAGCAGCGTAGGGGCAGATTATACTGGAAACACCATATATTTT

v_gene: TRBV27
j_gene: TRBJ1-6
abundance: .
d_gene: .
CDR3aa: CASSFNNSPLHF
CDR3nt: TGTGCCAGCAGTTTCAATAATTCACCCCTCCACTTT

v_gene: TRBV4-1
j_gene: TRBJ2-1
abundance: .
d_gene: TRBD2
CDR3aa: CASSQLRLAVNEQFF
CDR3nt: TGCGCCAGCAGCCAACTACGTCTAGCGGTCAATGAGCAGTTCTTC

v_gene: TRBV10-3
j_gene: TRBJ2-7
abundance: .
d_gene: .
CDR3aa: CAISESAGFYEQYF
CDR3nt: TGTGCCATCAGTGAGTCGGCAGGCTTCTACGAGCAGTACTTC

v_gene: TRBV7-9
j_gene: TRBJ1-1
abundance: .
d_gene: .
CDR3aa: CASSLEPVEDTEAFF
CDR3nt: TGTGCCAGCAGCCTCGAGCCTGTGGAGGACACTGAAGCTTTCTTT

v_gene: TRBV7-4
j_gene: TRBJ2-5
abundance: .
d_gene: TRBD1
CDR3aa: CASSPYPGQGQETQYF
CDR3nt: TGTGCCAGCAGCCCCTACCCGGGACAGGGGCAAGAGACCCAGTACTTC

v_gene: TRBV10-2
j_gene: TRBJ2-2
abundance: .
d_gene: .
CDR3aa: CASSESGNTGELFF
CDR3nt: TGCGCCAGCAGTGAGTCCGGTAACACCGGGGAGCTGTTTTTT

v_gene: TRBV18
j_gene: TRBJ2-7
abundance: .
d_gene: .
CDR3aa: CASSPPLGGPEQYF
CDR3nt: TGTGCCAGCTCACCACCACTCGGGGGGCCCGAGCAGTACTTC

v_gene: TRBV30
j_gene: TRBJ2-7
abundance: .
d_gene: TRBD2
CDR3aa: CAWSDAQTSPYYEQYF
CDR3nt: TGTGCCTGGAGTGACGCCCAGACTAGCCCCTACTACGAGCAGTACTTC

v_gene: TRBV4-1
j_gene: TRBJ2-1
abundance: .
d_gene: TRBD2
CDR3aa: CASSLGLAGGRRYNEQFF
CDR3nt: TGCGCCAGCAGCCTCGGACTAGCGGGAGGAAGACGCTACAATGAGCAGTTCTTC

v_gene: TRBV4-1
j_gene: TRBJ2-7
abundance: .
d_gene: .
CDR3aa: CASSKRGTYEQYF
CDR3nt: TGCGCCAGCAGTAAAAGGGGCACCTACGAGCAGTACTTC

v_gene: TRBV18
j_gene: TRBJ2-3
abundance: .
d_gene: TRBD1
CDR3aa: CASSPGQGALDTQYF
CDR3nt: TGTGCCAGCTCACCGGGACAGGGCGCCTTAGATACGCAGTATTTT

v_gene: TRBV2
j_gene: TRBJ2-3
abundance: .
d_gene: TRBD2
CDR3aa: CASSGRTSGGDNTDTQYF
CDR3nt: TGTGCCAGCAGTGGTCGGACTAGCGGGGGGGATAACACAGATACGCAGTATTTT

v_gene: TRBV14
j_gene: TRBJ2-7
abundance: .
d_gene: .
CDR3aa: CASSQDRGAPSYEQYF
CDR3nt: TGTGCCAGCAGCCAAGATCGGGGGGCGCCTTCCTACGAGCAGTACTTC

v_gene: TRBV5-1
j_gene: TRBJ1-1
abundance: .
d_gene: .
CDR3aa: CASSSQGNTEAFF
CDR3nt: TGCGCCAGCAGCTCACAGGGGAACACTGAAGCTTTCTTT

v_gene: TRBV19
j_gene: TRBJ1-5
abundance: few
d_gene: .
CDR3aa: CASSIKRRNSNQPQHF
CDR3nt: TGTGCCAGTAGTATTAAGAGGAGAAATAGCAATCAGCCCCAGCATTTT

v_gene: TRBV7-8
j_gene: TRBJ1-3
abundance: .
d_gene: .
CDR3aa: CASSSFSSGNTIYF
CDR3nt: TGTGCCAGCAGCTCCTTCAGCTCTGGAAACACCATATATTTT

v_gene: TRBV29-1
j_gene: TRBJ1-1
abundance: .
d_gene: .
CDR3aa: CSVARGGTEAFF
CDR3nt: TGCAGCGTCGCGAGGGGGGGCACTGAAGCTTTCTTT

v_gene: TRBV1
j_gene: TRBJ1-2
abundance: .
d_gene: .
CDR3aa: CTSSPTGATFYGYTF
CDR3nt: TGCACCAGCAGTCCTACAGGGGCGACCTTCTATGGCTACACCTTC

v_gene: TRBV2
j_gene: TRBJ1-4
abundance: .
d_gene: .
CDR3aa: CASEGGGDTEKLFF
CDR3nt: TGTGCCAGCGAGGGGGGAGGGGATACCGAAAAACTGTTTTTT

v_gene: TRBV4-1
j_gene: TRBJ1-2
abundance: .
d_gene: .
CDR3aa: CASSQDGARGSARGYTF
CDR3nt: TGCGCCAGCAGCCAAGATGGAGCCCGAGGAAGTGCTCGTGGCTACACCTTC

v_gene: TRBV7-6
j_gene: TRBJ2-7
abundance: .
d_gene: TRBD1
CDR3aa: CASSLEQGASYEQYF
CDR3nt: TGTGCCAGCAGCTTAGAACAGGGGGCTTCCTACGAGCAGTACTTC

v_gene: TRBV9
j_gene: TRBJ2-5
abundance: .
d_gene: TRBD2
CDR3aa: CASSVTGGAGETQYF
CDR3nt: TGTGCCAGCAGCGTAACGGGAGGGGCAGGGGAGACCCAGTACTTC

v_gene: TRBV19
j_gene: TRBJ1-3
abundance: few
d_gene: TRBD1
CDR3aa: CASSIFRDSDNTIYF
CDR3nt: TGTGCCAGTAGTATATTTCGGGACAGTGACAACACCATATATTTT

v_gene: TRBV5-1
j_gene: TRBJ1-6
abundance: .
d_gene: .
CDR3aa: CASSHGGASSYNSPLHF
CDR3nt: TGCGCCAGCAGCCACGGAGGGGCCAGCTCCTATAATTCACCCCTCCACTTT

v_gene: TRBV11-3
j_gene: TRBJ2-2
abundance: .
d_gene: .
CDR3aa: CASTESGTGELFF
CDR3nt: TGTGCCAGCACCGAGTCGGGAACCGGGGAGCTGTTTTTT

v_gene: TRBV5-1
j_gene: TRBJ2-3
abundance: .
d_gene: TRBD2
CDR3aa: CASSLASGGADTQYF
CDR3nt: TGCGCCAGCAGCTTGGCTAGCGGGGGAGCAGATACGCAGTATTTT

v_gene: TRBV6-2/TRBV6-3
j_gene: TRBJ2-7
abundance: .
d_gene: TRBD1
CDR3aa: CASSLHRGTYEQYF
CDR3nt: TGTGCCAGCAGTCTCCACAGGGGGACCTACGAGCAGTACTTC

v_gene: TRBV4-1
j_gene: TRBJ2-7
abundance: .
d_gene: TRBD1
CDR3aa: CASSLYRGDSYEQYF
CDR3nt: TGCGCCAGCAGCCTTTACAGGGGCGACTCCTACGAGCAGTACTTC

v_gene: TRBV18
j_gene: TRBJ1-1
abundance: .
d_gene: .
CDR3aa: CASSPRGEGTEAFF
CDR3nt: TGTGCCAGCTCACCTCGAGGAGAAGGCACTGAAGCTTTCTTT

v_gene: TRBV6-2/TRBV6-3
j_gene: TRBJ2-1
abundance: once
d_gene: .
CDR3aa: CASSFFRANEQFF
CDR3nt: TGTGCCAGCAGTTTCTTCAGGGCCAATGAGCAGTTCTTC

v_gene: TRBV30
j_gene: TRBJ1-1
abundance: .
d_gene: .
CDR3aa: CAWKGDMNTEAFF
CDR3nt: TGTGCCTGGAAGGGGGACATGAACACTGAAGCTTTCTTT

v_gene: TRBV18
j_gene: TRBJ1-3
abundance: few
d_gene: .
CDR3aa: CASSPALAPGNTIYF
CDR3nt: TGTGCCAGCTCACCTGCCCTGGCCCCTGGAAACACCATATATTTT

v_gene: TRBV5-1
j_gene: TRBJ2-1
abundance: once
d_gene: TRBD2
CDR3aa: CASSLSGSSYNEQFF
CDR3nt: TGCGCCAGCAGCCTCAGCGGGAGCTCCTACAATGAGCAGTTCTTC

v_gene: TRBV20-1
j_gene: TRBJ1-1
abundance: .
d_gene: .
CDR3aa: CSASSGLQAPEAFF
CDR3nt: TGCAGTGCTAGTTCGGGATTGCAGGCCCCTGAAGCTTTCTTT

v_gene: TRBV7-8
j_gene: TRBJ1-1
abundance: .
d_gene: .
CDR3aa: CASSSGGTEAFF
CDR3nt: TGTGCCAGCAGCTCGGGCGGGACTGAAGCTTTCTTT

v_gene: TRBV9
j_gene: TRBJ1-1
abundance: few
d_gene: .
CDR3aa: CASSPGGFNTEAFF
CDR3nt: TGTGCCAGCAGCCCAGGAGGGTTCAACACTGAAGCTTTCTTT